These 6 T cell receptor beta chains were all obtained from the same sample, sequenced in a study of cytomegalovirus exposure and HLA in healthy donors. The PCR had 60 Vbeta and 13 Jbeta primers. Assay: immunoSEQ multiplex PCR; the TCRdb copy retains only in-frame clones and omits some. Of approximately 85,000 clones in the sample, 65% to 80% are singletons; the top ten hold more than 9.5%. The source material was PBMCs. The receptors derive from a woman in her 40s in good health and CMV-seropositive.

The chain is built from TRBV28 and TRBJ1-1, with a possible D match to TRBD1 (5 bases). Trimming left V 3 bases short and J 1 base short, with 9 bases between. From germline, CDR1 is MDHEN and CDR2 SYDVKM. This CDR3 contains 14 residues. CDR3 sequence reads: CASSFGGTNTEAFF. CDR3 coding DNA: TGTGCCAGCAGTTTCGGGGGGACGAACACTGAAGCTTTCTTT. The full variable domain, with the rest looked up from reference TRBV28 and TRBJ1-1, is DVKVTQSSRYLVKRTGEKVFLECVQDMDHENMFWYRQDPGLGLRLIYFSYDVKMKEKGDIPEGYSVSREKKERFSLILESASTNQTSMYLCASSFGGTNTEAFFGQGTRLTVV.

This chain connects TRBV19 to TRBJ1-5; D gene unclear. Germline CDR1 reads LNHDA; CDR2 reads SQIVND (reference sequence). The V gene lost 0 bases and the J gene lost 0 bases, with 12 bases spanning the gap. CDR3 length: 17 amino acids. CDR3 in DNA: TGTGCCAGTAGTATAGATATCACACAGTATAGCAATCAGCCCCAGCATTTT. Its translation: CASSIDITQYSNQPQHF.

This clone was counted between two and nine times. CDR3 in amino acids: CASSYDRLNTEAFF. For the CDR3, the DNA is TGTGCCAGCAGTTACGACAGGTTGAACACTGAAGCTTTCTTT. J is TRBJ1-1 and V is TRBV6-5; possibly TRBD1 for D (6 bases). V shed 2 bases and J shed 0 bases, with 7 bases lying between them. CDR3 length equals 14 residues. Germline V gene lookup returns CDR1 MNHEY and CDR2 SVGAGI.

The chain links TRBV2 to TRBJ1-1; 7 nucleotides line up with TRBD1. The V segment lost 8 bases and the J segment 2 bases; nucleotides outside the gene matches: 5. CDR1 and CDR2 from the germline V gene are SNHLY and FYNNEI. The CDR3 is 13 residues long. The CDR3 coding sequence is TGTGCCAGCCGAGGGACAGACAACACTGAAGCTTTCTTT. Translation: CASRGTDNTEAFF.

The chain uses TRBV20-1 and TRBJ1-1, with 8 bases aligning to TRBD1. This CDR3 has 11 residues. Losses at the gene ends were 7 bases for V and 3 bases for J; bases not matched to a gene: 1. Germline V gene lookup returns CDR1 DFQATT and CDR2 SNEGSKA (reference sequence). The CDR3 DNA reads TGCAGTGTACAGGGGGACACTGAAGCTTTCTTT. Protein: CSVQGDTEAFF.

The chain uses TRBV30 and TRBJ2-7; 7 nucleotides align to TRBD2. J lost 0 bases, V lost 0 bases, and 5 bases had no gene match. The germline gives CDR1 GTSNPN, CDR2 SVGIG (reference sequence). This CDR3 has 15 amino acids. Here the CDR3 reads CAWSVGGRVSYEQYF. DNA for the CDR3: TGTGCCTGGAGTGTAGGCGGGAGAGTCTCCTACGAGCAGTACTTC.